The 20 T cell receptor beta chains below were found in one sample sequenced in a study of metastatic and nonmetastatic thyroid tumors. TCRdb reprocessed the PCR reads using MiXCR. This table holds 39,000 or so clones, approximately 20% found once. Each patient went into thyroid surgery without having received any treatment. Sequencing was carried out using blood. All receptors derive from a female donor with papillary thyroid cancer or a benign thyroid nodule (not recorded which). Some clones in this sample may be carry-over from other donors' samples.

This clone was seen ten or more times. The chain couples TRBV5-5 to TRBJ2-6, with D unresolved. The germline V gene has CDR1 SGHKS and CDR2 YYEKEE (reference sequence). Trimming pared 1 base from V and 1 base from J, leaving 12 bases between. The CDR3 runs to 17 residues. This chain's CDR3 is CASSLRVQPSGANVLTF. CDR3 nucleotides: TGTGCCAGCAGCTTGCGGGTACAGCCGTCTGGGGCCAACGTCCTGACTTTC.

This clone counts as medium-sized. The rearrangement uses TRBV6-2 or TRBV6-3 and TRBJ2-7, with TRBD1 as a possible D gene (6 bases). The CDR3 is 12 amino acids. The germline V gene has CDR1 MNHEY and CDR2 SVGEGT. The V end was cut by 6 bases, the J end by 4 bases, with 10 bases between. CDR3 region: CASRDQGYEQYF. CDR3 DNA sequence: TGTGCCAGCAGGGACCAGGGGTACGAGCAGTACTTC.

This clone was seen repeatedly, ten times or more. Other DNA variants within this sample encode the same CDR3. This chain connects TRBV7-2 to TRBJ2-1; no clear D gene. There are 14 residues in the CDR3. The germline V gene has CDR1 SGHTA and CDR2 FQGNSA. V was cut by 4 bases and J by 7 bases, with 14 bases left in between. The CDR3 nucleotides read TGTGCCAGCAGCTCCCCGAGAGCGTCGAATGAGCAGTTCTTC. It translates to CASSSPRASNEQFF.

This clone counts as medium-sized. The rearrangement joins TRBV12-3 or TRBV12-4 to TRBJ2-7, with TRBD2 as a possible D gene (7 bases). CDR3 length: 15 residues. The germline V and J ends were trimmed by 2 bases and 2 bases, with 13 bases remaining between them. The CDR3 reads CASSLRGRATYEQYF. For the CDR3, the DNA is TGTGCCAGCAGTTTAAGGGGGAGGGCTACCTACGAGCAGTACTTC.

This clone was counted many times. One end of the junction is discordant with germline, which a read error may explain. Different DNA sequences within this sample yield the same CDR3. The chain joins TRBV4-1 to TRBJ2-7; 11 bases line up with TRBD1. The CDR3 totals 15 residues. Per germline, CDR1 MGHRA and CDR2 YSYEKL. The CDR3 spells CASSQGTGGTYEQYF. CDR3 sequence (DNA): TGCGCCAGCAGCCAAGGGACAGGGGGCACCTACGAGCAGTACTTT.

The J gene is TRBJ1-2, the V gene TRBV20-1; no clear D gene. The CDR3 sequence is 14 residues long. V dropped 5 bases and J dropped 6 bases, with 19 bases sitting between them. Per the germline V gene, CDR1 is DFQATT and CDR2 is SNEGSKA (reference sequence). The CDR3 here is CSARSSGLDHGYTF. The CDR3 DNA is TGCAGTGCTCGAAGTTCGGGGTTGGACCATGGCTACACCTTC.

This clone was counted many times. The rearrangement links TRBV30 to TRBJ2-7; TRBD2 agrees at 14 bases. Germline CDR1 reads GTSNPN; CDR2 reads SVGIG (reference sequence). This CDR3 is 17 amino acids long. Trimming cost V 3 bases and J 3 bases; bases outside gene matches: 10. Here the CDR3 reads CAWSQPGTSGRGYEQYF. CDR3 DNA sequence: TGTGCCTGGAGCCAACCTGGGACTAGCGGGAGAGGCTACGAGCAGTACTTC.

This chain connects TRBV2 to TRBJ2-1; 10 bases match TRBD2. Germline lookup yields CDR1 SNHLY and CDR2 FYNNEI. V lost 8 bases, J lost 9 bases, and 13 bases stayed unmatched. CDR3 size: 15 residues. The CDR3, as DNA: TGTGCCAGCTGGACTGCTAGCGGGGGAGTGACTGAGCAGTTCTTC. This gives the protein CASWTASGGVTEQFF.

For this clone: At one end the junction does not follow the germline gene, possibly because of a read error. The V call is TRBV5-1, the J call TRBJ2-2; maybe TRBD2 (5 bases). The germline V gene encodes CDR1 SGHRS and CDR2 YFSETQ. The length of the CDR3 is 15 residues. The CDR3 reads CASSSSWSGTVELFF. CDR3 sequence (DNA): TGCGCCAGCAGCTCTAGCTGGAGTGGCACCGTGGAGCTGTTTTTT.

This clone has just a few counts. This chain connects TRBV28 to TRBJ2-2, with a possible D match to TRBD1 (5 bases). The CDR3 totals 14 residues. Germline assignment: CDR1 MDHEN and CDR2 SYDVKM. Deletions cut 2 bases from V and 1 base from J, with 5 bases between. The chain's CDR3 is CASSLGQNTGELFF. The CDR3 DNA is TGTGCCAGCAGTTTAGGACAGAACACCGGGGAGCTGTTTTTT.

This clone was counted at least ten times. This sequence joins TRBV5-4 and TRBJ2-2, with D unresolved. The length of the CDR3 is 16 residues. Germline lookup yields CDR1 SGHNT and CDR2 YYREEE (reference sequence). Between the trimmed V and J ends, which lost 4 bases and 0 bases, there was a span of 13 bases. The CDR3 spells CASSPGSRTNTGELFF. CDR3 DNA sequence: TGTGCCAGCAGCCCAGGTTCTCGGACGAACACCGGGGAGCTGTTTTTT.

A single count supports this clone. CDR3 sequence (DNA): TGCGCCAGCAGCCCCGACAGGGTGCTAAACGCCGGGGAGCTGTTTTTT. This gives the protein CASSPDRVLNAGELFF. The chain carries TRBV5-1 and TRBJ2-2; 7 nucleotides line up with TRBD1. The germline gives CDR1 SGHRS, CDR2 YFSETQ. The ends lost 4 bases at V and 6 bases at J; junction bases unmatched: 12. The CDR3 is made up of 16 amino acids.

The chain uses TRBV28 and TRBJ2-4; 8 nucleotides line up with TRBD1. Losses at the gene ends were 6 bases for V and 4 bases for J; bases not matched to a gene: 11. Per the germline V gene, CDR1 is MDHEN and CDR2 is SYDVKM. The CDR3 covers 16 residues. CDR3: CASRKDRVEIKNIQYF. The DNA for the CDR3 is TGTGCCAGCAGGAAGGACAGGGTTGAAATTAAAAACATTCAGTACTTC.

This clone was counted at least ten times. CDR3 nucleotide sequence: TGTGCCAGCAGCTTAAGCGGGAGCGGGTACGAGCAGTACTTC. Protein: CASSLSGSGYEQYF. This chain uses TRBV7-8 with TRBJ2-7; the match to TRBD2 covers 8 bases. The CDR3 runs to 14 residues. After removal of 2 bases from V and 4 bases from J, the junction contained 4 bases not matched to a gene. CDR1 is SGHVS and CDR2 is FQNEAQ in the germline V gene.

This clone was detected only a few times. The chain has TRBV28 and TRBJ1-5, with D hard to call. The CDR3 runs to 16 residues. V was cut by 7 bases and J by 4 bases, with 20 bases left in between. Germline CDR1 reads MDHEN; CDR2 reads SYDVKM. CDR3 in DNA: TGTGCCAGCATCCCGACTCGTTGGACTTTGAATCAGCCCCAGCATTTT. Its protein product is CASIPTRWTLNQPQHF.

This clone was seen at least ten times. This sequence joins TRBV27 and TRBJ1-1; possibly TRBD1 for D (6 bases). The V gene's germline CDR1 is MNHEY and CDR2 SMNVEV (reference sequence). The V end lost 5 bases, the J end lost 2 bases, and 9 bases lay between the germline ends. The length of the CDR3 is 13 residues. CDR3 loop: CASSPQGNTEAFF. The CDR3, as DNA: TGTGCCAGCAGTCCACAGGGTAACACTGAAGCTTTCTTT.

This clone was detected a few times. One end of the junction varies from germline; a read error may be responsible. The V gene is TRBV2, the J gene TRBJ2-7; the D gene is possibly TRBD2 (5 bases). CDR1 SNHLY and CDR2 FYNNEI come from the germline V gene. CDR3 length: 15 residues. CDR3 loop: CVSIEPRLRDYEQYF. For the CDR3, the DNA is TGTGTCAGCATTGAACCACGGCTACGGGACTACGAGCAGTACTTC.

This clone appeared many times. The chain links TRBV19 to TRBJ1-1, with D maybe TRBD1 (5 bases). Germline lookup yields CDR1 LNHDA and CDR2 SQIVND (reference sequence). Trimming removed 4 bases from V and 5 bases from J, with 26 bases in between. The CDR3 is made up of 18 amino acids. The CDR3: CASSTPFRRLFGGTEAFF. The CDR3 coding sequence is TGTGCCAGTAGTACCCCCTTTCGACGTTTGTTCGGGGGAACTGAAGCTTTCTTT.

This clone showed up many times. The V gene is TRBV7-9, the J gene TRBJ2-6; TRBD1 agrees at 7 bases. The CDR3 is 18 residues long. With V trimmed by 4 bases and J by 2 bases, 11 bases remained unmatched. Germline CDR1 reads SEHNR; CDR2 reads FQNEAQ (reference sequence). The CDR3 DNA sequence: TGTGCCAGCAGCTCACCAGGGGGAGTCTTACCTGGGGCCAACGTCCTGACTTTC. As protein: CASSSPGGVLPGANVLTF.

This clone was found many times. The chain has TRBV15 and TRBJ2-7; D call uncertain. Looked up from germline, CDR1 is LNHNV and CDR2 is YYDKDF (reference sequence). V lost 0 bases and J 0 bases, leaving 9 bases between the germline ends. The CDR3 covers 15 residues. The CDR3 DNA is TGTGCCACCAGCAGAGATCTCGTTGACTCCTACGAGCAGTACTTC. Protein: CATSRDLVDSYEQYF.